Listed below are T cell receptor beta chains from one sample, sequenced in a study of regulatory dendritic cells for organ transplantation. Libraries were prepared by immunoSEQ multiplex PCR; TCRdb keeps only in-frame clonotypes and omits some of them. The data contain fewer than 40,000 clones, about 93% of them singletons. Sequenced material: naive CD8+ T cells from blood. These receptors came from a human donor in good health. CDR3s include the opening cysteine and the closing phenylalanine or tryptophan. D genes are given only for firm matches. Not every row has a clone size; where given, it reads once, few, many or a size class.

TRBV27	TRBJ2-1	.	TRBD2	TGTGCCAGCAGCACTAGCGGGGACAATGAGCAGTTCTTC	CASSTSGDNEQFF
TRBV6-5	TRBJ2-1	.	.	TGTGCCAGCAGACCACAGGGAGTCACCTACAATGAGCAGTTCTTC	CASRPQGVTYNEQFF
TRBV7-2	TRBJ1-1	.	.	TGTGCCAGCAGCTTTACAGGGAACACTGAAGCTTTCTTT	CASSFTGNTEAFF
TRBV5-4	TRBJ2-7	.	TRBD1	TGTGCCAGCAGCTTGGGAGTAGGACAGGGGTCCTACGAGCAGTACTTC	CASSLGVGQGSYEQYF
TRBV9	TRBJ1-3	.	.	TGTGCCAGCAGCGGACTTCAGGGGACCTCTGGAAACACCATATATTTT	CASSGLQGTSGNTIYF
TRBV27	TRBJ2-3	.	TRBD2	TGTGCCAGCAGTTTATCAGGACTAGCAGGAGGGCCGAGAGATACGCAGTATTTT	CASSLSGLAGGPRDTQYF
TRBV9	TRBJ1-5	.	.	TGTGCCAGCAGCCCCTATGGGGTTCAGCCCCAGCATTTT	CASSPYGVQPQHF
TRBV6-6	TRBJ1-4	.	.	TGTGCCAGCAGTTACGGGGGAACTAATGAAAAACTGTTTTTT	CASSYGGTNEKLFF
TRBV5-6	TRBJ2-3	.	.	TGTGCCAGCACCCCATCGTTGGCAGGGGGGTTCGGTACGCAGTATTTT	CASTPSLAGGFGTQYF
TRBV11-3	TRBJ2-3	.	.	TGTGCCAGCAGCTTATATGGCACAGATACGCAGTATTTT	CASSLYGTDTQYF
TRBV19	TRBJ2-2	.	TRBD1	TGTGCCAGTAGTATCGGGGACAGGGTCGACACCGGGGAGCTGTTTTTT	CASSIGDRVDTGELFF
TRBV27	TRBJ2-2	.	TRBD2	TGTGCCAGCAGCCCTAGCGGGGGGGAGTACACCGGGGAGCTGTTTTTT	CASSPSGGEYTGELFF
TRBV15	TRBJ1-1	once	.	TGTGCCACCAGCAGTAGTGTGAACACTGAAGCTTTCTTT	CATSSSVNTEAFF
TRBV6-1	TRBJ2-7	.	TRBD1	TGTGCCAGCCAGACAGCACAGGGGGCCTGGTACGAGCAGTACTTC	CASQTAQGAWYEQYF
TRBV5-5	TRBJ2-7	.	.	TGTGCCAGCAGCGAGGGAAGCTCCTACGAGCAGTACTTC	CASSEGSSYEQYF
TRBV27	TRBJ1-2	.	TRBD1	TGTGCCAGCAGTACAGGGGTCAGAGGCTACACCTTC	CASSTGVRGYTF
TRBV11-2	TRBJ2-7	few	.	TGTGCCAGCAGCCCCGACAGTCGAAGCTCCTACGAGCAGTACTTC	CASSPDSRSSYEQYF
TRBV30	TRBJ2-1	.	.	TGTGCCTGGAGTGTAGTAAATGAGCAGTTCTTC	CAWSVVNEQFF
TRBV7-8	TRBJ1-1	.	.	TGTGCCAGCAGCTTAAAGGGAGCTGAAGCTTTCTTT	CASSLKGAEAFF
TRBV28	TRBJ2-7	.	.	TGTGCCAGCAGTTTTGGCTTGGGGGACCCCTACGAGCAGTACTTC	CASSFGLGDPYEQYF
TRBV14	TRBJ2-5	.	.	TGTGCCAGCAGCCAATATCCGACGTCTTACCAAGAGACCCAGTACTTC	CASSQYPTSYQETQYF
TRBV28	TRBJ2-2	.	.	TGTGCCAGCAGTTTGACGGGACCCGGGGAGCTGTTTTTT	CASSLTGPGELFF
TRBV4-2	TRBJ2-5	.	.	TGTGCCAGCAGCGGCCTCCGCGGGGAGGAGACCCAGTACTTC	CASSGLRGEETQYF
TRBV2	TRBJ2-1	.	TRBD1	TGTGCCAGCAGTTGGACAGGGGGGAATGAGCAGTTCTTC	CASSWTGGNEQFF
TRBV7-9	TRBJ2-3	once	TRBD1	TGTGCCAGCAGACCTTCCCGATCTACGGGACAGATCACAGATACGCAGTATTTT	CASRPSRSTGQITDTQYF
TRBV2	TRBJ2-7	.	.	TGTGCCAGCACGTTCAGGTTCGACGAGCAGTACTTC	CASTFRFDEQYF
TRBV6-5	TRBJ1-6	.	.	TGTGCCAGCAGTCCCCAGGTTATAAATTCACCCCTCCACTTT	CASSPQVINSPLHF
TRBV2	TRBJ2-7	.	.	TGTGCCAGCGTTAGGTCATCGGGAACCCCCCACGAGCAGTACTTC	CASVRSSGTPHEQYF
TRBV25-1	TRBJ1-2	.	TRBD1	TGTGCCAGCAGTGGGGGTGAGGACAGGAACTATGGCTACACCTTC	CASSGGEDRNYGYTF
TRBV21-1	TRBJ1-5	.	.	TGTGCCAGCAGCACCCAGGCTTGTCGCAATCAGCCCCAGCATTTT	CASSTQACRNQPQHF
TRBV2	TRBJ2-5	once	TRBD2	TGTGCCAGCAGTGACCCAGGGACTAGCGGGGGGGGGCTCCAAGAGACCCAGTACTTC	CASSDPGTSGGGLQETQYF
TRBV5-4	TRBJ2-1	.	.	TGTGCCAGCAGCCGACCGAATGAGCAGTTCTTC	CASSRPNEQFF
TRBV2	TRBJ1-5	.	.	TGTGCCAGCAGACAGACAGGAGACTACAATCAGCCCCAGCATTTT	CASRQTGDYNQPQHF
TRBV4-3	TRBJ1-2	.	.	TGCGCCAGCAGCCCATGGGGGTCAACCAGTTATGGCTACACCTTC	CASSPWGSTSYGYTF
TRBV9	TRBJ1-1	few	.	TGTGCCAGCAGCCCTCCCTCCCACACTGAAGCTTTCTTT	CASSPPSHTEAFF
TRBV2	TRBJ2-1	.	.	TGTGCCAGCAGTACCCCGGGAGCCTACAATGAGCAGTTCTTC	CASSTPGAYNEQFF
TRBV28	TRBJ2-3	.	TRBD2	TGTGCCAGCAGTTTTGTACCGCGAGCGGGAGTTCTAGATACGCAGTATTTT	CASSFVPRAGVLDTQYF
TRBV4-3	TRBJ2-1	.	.	TGCGCCAGCAGCCCGGTATCGGGAGCGTTTGTTGAGCAGTTCTTC	CASSPVSGAFVEQFF
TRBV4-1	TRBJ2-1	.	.	TGCGCCAGCAGCCTAACCCCACCGGGGGCCCTCATCTCGGAGGGTGAGCAGTTCTTC	CASSLTPPGALISEGEQFF
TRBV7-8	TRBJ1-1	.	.	TGTGCCAGCAGCTTTTTTGGCACTGAAGCTTTCTTT	CASSFFGTEAFF
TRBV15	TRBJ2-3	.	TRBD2	TGTGCCACCAGCAGGCCCAAAGGGAGGACTAGCGGGAGAACAGATACGCAGTATTTT	CATSRPKGRTSGRTDTQYF
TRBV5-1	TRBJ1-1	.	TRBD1	TGCGCCAGCAGCCTGGGGACAGGGATCACTGAAGCTTTCTTT	CASSLGTGITEAFF
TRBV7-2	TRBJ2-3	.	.	TGTGCCAGCAGCTGGCGCGGGGCTAGCGTTTTAGCTAGAGATACGCAGTATTTT	CASSWRGASVLARDTQYF
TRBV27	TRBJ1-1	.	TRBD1	TGTGCCAGCAGTTTATCAGGCAGGGGGGTCATTGAAGCTTTCTTT	CASSLSGRGVIEAFF
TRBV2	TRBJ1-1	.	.	TGTGCCAGCAGTGAAGCGGGGACGGGGAACACTGAAGCTTTCTTT	CASSEAGTGNTEAFF